This TCR beta chain was captured by sequencing in a study of T cells in Graves' hyperthyroidism and ophthalmopathy. The CDR3 regions of TCR beta were amplified from RNA transcripts. With the HTBI primer set, the TCR CDR3 went through a first round of RT-PCR. TCRdb re-analysed the multiplex PCR reads in MiXCR, keeping a single row per CDR3 protein. The profile shows roughly 710,000 distinct CDR3 sequences, just over 35% of them singletons. Trimming pared 2 bases from V and 2 bases from J, leaving 6 bases between. The CDR3 has 13 amino acids. The germline CDR1 and CDR2 sequences are SGHTA and FQGNSA. This clonotype was found many times.

The chain has TRBV7-2 and TRBJ1-1; D not certain. The receptor was derived from a middle-aged woman with Graves' hyperthyroidism. Sequences were obtained from blood. CDR3 sequence (DNA): TGTGCCAGCAGCTTAAACCGTAACACTGAAGCTTTCTTT. Translated: CASSLNRNTEAFF.